The next 28 T cell receptor beta chains were all read from a single sample in a study of T cells in Graves' hyperthyroidism and ophthalmopathy (dated by TCRdb to 2018 to 2020). Library construction relied on multiplex PCR. Sequencing took place on an Illumina HiSeq 2000. The TCR beta CDR3 regions were amplified from RNA transcripts. A first-round RT-PCR of the TCR CDR3 used the HTBI primer set with the Qiagen OneStep RT-PCR kit. The raw public reads went through TCRdb reprocessing: fastp at Q25, MiXCR clone calling, in-frame beta chains kept. Each CDR3 protein gets just one entry, which takes the most common genes and DNA from the rows behind it. This sample comprises approximately 590,000 distinct CDR3 sequences, approximately 14% of them detected only once. Jointly, the top ten make up about 7% of the sample. Input material: blood. The receptors originated from a woman in her twenties or thirties with Graves' hyperthyroidism.

The chain carries TRBV27 and TRBJ1-3, with no clear D. Per the germline V gene, CDR1 is MNHEY and CDR2 is SMNVEV (reference sequence). This CDR3 has 13 amino acids. V lost 6 bases to trimming and J lost 2 bases, with 8 bases between them. CDR3 bases: TGTGCCAGCAGCCCTGCGGCTGGAAACACCATATATTTT. As protein: CASSPAAGNTIYF.

At least ten counts were recorded for this clonotype. The chain combines TRBV20-1 with TRBJ2-1; D is possibly TRBD2 (6 bases). The CDR3 consists of 12 residues. Germline values: CDR1 DFQATT, CDR2 SNEGSKA (reference sequence). V shed 3 bases and J shed 4 bases, with 7 bases lying between them. The CDR3 region is CSASGGYNEQFF. In DNA, the CDR3 is TGCAGTGCTAGCGGGGGTTACAATGAGCAGTTCTTC.

This clonotype was recorded at least ten times. This chain joins TRBV2 and TRBJ2-2; 7 bases align to TRBD1. Germline CDR1 is SNHLY and CDR2 is FYNNEI. Unmatched junction bases numbered 8, after V lost 7 bases and J lost 0 bases. CDR3 length: 16 residues. In DNA form, the CDR3 reads TGTGCCAGCAATCAACAGGGGAGACCGAACACCGGGGAGCTGTTTTTT. Its translation is CASNQQGRPNTGELFF.

This clonotype was counted a few times. The DNA for the CDR3 is TGTGCCAGCTGTCCGGGACAGGGTTATTCACCCCTCCACTTT. Translated, it gives CASCPGQGYSPLHF. The chain couples TRBV27 to TRBJ1-6; 9 bases agree with TRBD1. CDR1 is MNHEY, CDR2 SMNVEV, per germline (reference sequence). V shed 8 bases, J shed 8 bases, and the junction held 7 bases outside the gene matches. There are 14 residues in the CDR3.

The chain is built from TRBV5-4 and TRBJ2-3; D gene ambiguous. Germline CDR1 reads SGHNT; CDR2 reads YYREEE (reference sequence). The CDR3 has 14 amino acids. The germline V and J ends were trimmed by 0 bases and 4 bases, with 9 bases remaining between them. CDR3 in amino acids: CASSLEWESDTQYF. CDR3 nucleotides: TGTGCCAGCAGCTTGGAGTGGGAATCAGATACGCAGTATTTT.

This clonotype occurred many times. The chain links TRBV28 to TRBJ2-1; possibly TRBD2 for D (6 bases). Per germline, CDR1 MDHEN and CDR2 SYDVKM. Trimming removed 6 bases from V and 4 bases from J, with 16 bases in between. CDR3 length equals 15 residues. CDR3 in DNA: TGTGCCAGCAGAAATGAGGGCGCGGGGTACAATGAGCAGTTCTTC. It is translated as CASRNEGAGYNEQFF.

The gene calls are TRBV6-2 or TRBV6-3 and TRBJ1-2, with no clear D. Germline V CDR1 and CDR2: MNHEY, SVGEGT. V lost 2 bases and J lost 1, with 8 bases in between. This CDR3 contains 14 residues. DNA of the CDR3: TGTGCCAGCAGTTACGGTGCCTTTAACTATGGCTACACCTTC. Its translation is CASSYGAFNYGYTF.

This clonotype was counted at least ten times. The V and J genes are TRBV7-9 and TRBJ2-7, with D unclear. The V end lost 0 bases, the J end lost 3 bases, and 6 bases lay between the germline ends. The CDR3 covers 13 residues. Germline values: CDR1 SEHNR, CDR2 FQNEAQ (reference sequence). CDR3: CASSLAHSYEQYF. As DNA, the CDR3 is TGTGCCAGCAGCTTAGCCCACAGCTACGAGCAGTACTTC.

This clonotype was detected only a few times. The V and J genes are TRBV6-5 and TRBJ2-7, with 10 nucleotides matching TRBD1. Looked up from germline, CDR1 is MNHEY and CDR2 is SVGAGI. The junction had 10 bases not matched to a gene; V was cut back by 6 bases and J by 2 bases. The CDR3 spans 16 residues. In DNA, the CDR3 is TGTGCCAGCAGGACGACGGGACAGGGGACCGCCTACGAGCAGTACTTC. Protein: CASRTTGQGTAYEQYF.

This clonotype came up many times. This sequence joins TRBV7-8 and TRBJ1-2; D remains ambiguous. Trimming removed 4 bases at V and 6 bases at J, with 12 bases between. Per the germline V gene, CDR1 is SGHVS and CDR2 is FQNEAQ. The CDR3 is 13 amino acids. CDR3 nucleotide sequence: TGTGCCAGCAGCTCCCCAACGGGTGATGGCTACACCTTC. This sequence encodes CASSSPTGDGYTF.

There are a few counts of this clonotype. The V gene is TRBV12-3 or TRBV12-4, the J gene TRBJ2-6; TRBD1 matches at 8 bases. Trimming cost V 4 bases and J 1 base; bases outside gene matches: 12. This CDR3 contains 19 residues. CDR3 coding DNA: TGTGCCAGCAGTTATACAGGGGGTACTAGTTATTCTGGGGCCAACGTCCTGACTTTC. It encodes CASSYTGGTSYSGANVLTF.

This clonotype was found many times. The chain employs TRBV12-3 or TRBV12-4 and TRBJ2-1; a weak D match, TRBD1 (6 bases). The CDR3 is 12 amino acids. V lost 11 bases and J lost 6, with 14 bases in between. The CDR3 DNA follows: TGTGCCTCCAGGGGCGCGTCCAATGAGCAGTTCTTC. Residues: CASRGASNEQFF.

This clonotype was seen at least ten times. The CDR3 loop is CASSPFTGTLHEQYF. In DNA form, the CDR3 reads TGTGCCAGCAGCCCATTTACAGGGACGCTCCACGAGCAGTACTTC. The chain is built from TRBV7-6 and TRBJ2-7; tentatively, D is TRBD1 (6 bases). The CDR3 is 15 amino acids. Trimming stripped 5 bases from V and 5 bases from J, with 19 bases between. Per germline, CDR1 SGHVS and CDR2 FNYEAQ.

This chain connects TRBV19 to TRBJ2-7, with D tentatively TRBD2 (6 bases). CDR1 and CDR2 (germline): LNHDA, SQIVND (reference sequence). The CDR3 consists of 15 residues. Trimming removed 4 bases from V and 5 bases from J, with 18 bases in between. CDR3 in DNA: TGTGCCAGTAGTAACTTTCTTGCGGGAAGCGACGAGCAGTACTTC. This codes for CASSNFLAGSDEQYF.

This clonotype was detected ten times or more. The rearrangement joins TRBV11-2 to TRBJ2-3; TRBD1 agrees at 11 bases. With 5 bases clipped from V and 5 bases from J, the junction kept 9 bases outside the gene matches. The CDR3 sequence is 16 residues long. Germline V gene lookup returns CDR1 SGHAT and CDR2 FQNNGV. The CDR3 is CASSRGRTGGLDTQYF. DNA of the CDR3: TGTGCCAGCAGCCGCGGGCGGACAGGGGGCCTAGATACGCAGTATTTT.

This clonotype was seen only a few times. This CDR3 is CASSHLGQGQTQYF. Written as DNA, the CDR3 is TGCGCCAGCAGCCATCTAGGACAGGGCCAGACCCAGTACTTC. The chain couples TRBV4-3 to TRBJ2-5; TRBD1 matches at 8 bases. The germline V gene encodes CDR1 LGHNA and CDR2 YSLEER. The junction had 6 bases not matched to a gene; V was cut back by 3 bases and J by 6 bases. The CDR3 length is 14 residues.

This clonotype was recorded once. The chain carries TRBV19 and TRBJ2-2; D is possibly TRBD1 (6 bases). The CDR3 covers 14 residues. V lost 7 bases, J lost 6 bases, and 15 bases lay in between. Per the germline V gene, CDR1 is LNHDA and CDR2 is SQIVND (reference sequence). The CDR3 reads CASTGQIAAGELFF. The CDR3 nucleotides read TGTGCCAGTACCGGACAGATAGCAGCCGGGGAGCTGTTTTTT. Based on the CDR3 plus reference TRBV19 and TRBJ2-2, the full variable domain is DGGITQSPKYLFRKEGQNVTLSCEQNLNHDAMYWYRQDPGQGLRLIYYSQIVNDFQKGDIAEGYSVSREKKESFPLTVTSAQKNPTAFYLCASTGQIAAGELFFGEGSRLTVL.

This clonotype was seen only a few times. The rearrangement uses TRBV20-1 and TRBJ2-3, with D perhaps being TRBD1 or TRBD2 (7 bases each). Trimming pared 8 bases from V and 2 bases from J, leaving 14 bases between. Germline V gives CDR1 DFQATT, CDR2 SNEGSKA (reference sequence). The CDR3 runs 13 residues. The CDR3 loop reads CSPGGGATDTQYF. The CDR3, as DNA: TGCAGTCCAGGGGGGGGGGCCACAGATACGCAGTATTTT.

In this sample, this clonotype turned up a few times. The rearrangement uses TRBV20-1 and TRBJ1-6; D remains unclear. This CDR3 spans 10 amino acids. The germline gives CDR1 DFQATT, CDR2 SNEGSKA (reference sequence). V shed 2 bases and J shed 12 bases, with 5 bases lying between them. The CDR3 here is CSARRVPLHF. DNA of the CDR3: TGCAGTGCTAGAAGAGTACCCCTCCACTTT.

This clonotype was counted many times. The rearrangement joins TRBV18 to TRBJ2-2; D gene ambiguous. This CDR3 is 12 amino acids long. Per germline, CDR1 KGHSH and CDR2 LQKENI. The V gene lost 6 bases and the J gene lost 4 bases, with 6 bases spanning the gap. CDR3 residues: CASSVPTGELFF. CDR3 bases: TGTGCCAGCTCGGTCCCCACCGGGGAGCTGTTTTTT.

This clonotype has more than one count but fewer than ten. The rearrangement links TRBV29-1 to TRBJ2-7; 8 bases are shared with TRBD1. CDR1 and CDR2 from the germline V gene are SQVTM and ANQGSEA. V lost 7 bases and J lost 6; bases outside the gene matches: 8. The CDR3 is 12 amino acids. The CDR3 DNA is TGCAGCGCAGGGACAGGCAGAGGCGAGCAGTACTTC. Translating gives CSAGTGRGEQYF.

The chain links TRBV14 to TRBJ2-7; D unresolved. CDR1 and CDR2 (germline): SGHDN, FVKESK. Trimming removed 5 bases from V and 2 bases from J, with 13 bases in between. This CDR3 contains 14 residues. The CDR3 DNA reads as TGTGCCAGCAGCAGTTACGTGGATGCCTACGAGCAGTACTTC. Translation: CASSSYVDAYEQYF.

This clonotype was detected many times. The V and J genes are TRBV11-2 and TRBJ2-1; perhaps TRBD1 as D (6 bases). Trimming pared 7 bases from V and 0 bases from J, leaving 16 bases between. The germline CDR1 and CDR2 sequences are SGHAT and FQNNGV. The CDR3 extends over 16 amino acids. CDR3 sequence reads: CASIPDRTYSYNEQFF. CDR3 nucleotide sequence: TGTGCCAGCATCCCAGACAGGACCTACTCCTACAATGAGCAGTTCTTC.

The genes are TRBV7-9 and TRBJ2-3; TRBD2 might be the D (6 bases). Trimming took off 2 bases at V and 2 bases at J, with 17 bases between the two ends. This CDR3 is built from 17 residues. Per the germline V gene, CDR1 is SEHNR and CDR2 is FQNEAQ (reference sequence). The CDR3 loop reads CASSLRRDSLYTDTQYF. In DNA, the CDR3 is TGTGCCAGCAGCTTACGAAGGGACTCACTATACACAGATACGCAGTATTTT. The whole variable domain, filled in from reference TRBV7-9 and TRBJ2-3, reads DTGVSQNPRHKITKRGQNVTFRCDPISEHNRLYWYRQTLGQGPEFLTYFQNEAQLEKSRLLSDRFSAERPKGSFSTLEIQRTEQGDSAMYLCASSLRRDSLYTDTQYFGPGTRLTVL.

This clonotype was counted between two and nine times. The V and J genes are TRBV29-1 and TRBJ2-7, with 7 bases fitting TRBD2. The germline CDR1 and CDR2 sequences are SQVTM and ANQGSEA. V was pared by 8 bases and J by 2 bases, with 6 bases of the junction left unmatched. The CDR3 has 12 amino acids. CDR3 sequence: CSIKRGPYEQYF. The CDR3, as DNA: TGCAGCATCAAGCGGGGCCCCTACGAGCAGTACTTC.

This clonotype was counted at least ten times. The chain is built from TRBV30 and TRBJ2-1; D gene ambiguous. V dropped 1 base and J dropped 10 bases, with 11 bases sitting between them. This CDR3 region has 12 residues. The V gene's germline CDR1 is GTSNPN and CDR2 SVGIG (reference sequence). This CDR3 is CAWSAIAAEQFF. The CDR3 nucleotides read TGTGCCTGGAGTGCAATAGCTGCCGAGCAGTTCTTC.

There are many counts of this clonotype. The chain couples TRBV27 to TRBJ1-4; D uncertain. Germline loops: CDR1 MNHEY, CDR2 SMNVEV (reference sequence). This CDR3 has 14 amino acids. Trimming shortened V by 1 base and J by 0 bases, and 3 bases separated the two germline ends. The CDR3 DNA is TGTGCCAGCAGTTTATTTGCAACTAATGAAAAACTGTTTTTT. Translating it yields CASSLFATNEKLFF.

This clonotype occurred many times. The chain couples TRBV5-1 to TRBJ2-1; 14 bases align to TRBD2. With 4 bases clipped from V and 6 bases from J, the junction kept 3 bases outside the gene matches. Germline lookup yields CDR1 SGHRS and CDR2 YFSETQ. The CDR3 consists of 15 residues. CDR3 bases: TGCGCCAGCAGCCTGGGACTAGCGGGAGTCAATGAGCAGTTCTTC. This translates into CASSLGLAGVNEQFF.